This TCR beta chain was identified during a study of T cells after yellow fever vaccination. Study-wide results and caveats: The study found a weaker secondary response that peaked faster, day 5 versus 15. Reappearance after the booster was seen for most primary-vaccination clones, at roughly 96% CD4 and about 90% CD8. High-abundance clonotypes from the bulk population could contaminate FACS-sorted repertoires.

V was cut by 1 base and J by 0 bases, with 7 bases left in between. Per the germline V gene, CDR1 is SGHVS and CDR2 is FNYEAQ. The CDR3 totals 16 residues. This clonotype was picked up a small number of times. The antigen is unknown. MiXCR, applied by TCRdb to the 5' RACE reads, yields one record per CDR3 protein. Among fewer than 450,000 distinct CDR3 sequences listed, 11% were seen once. The material was PBMCs, obtained on the day of the first yellow fever vaccination. The V and J genes are TRBV7-6 and TRBJ2-6; D call uncertain. This clonotype was obtained from a man between 18 and 29 years old who received the YFV17D yellow fever vaccine. CDR3 bases: TGTGCCAGCAGCTTAGTTAAGAGCTCTGGGGCCAACGTCCTGACTTTC. Protein: CASSLVKSSGANVLTF.